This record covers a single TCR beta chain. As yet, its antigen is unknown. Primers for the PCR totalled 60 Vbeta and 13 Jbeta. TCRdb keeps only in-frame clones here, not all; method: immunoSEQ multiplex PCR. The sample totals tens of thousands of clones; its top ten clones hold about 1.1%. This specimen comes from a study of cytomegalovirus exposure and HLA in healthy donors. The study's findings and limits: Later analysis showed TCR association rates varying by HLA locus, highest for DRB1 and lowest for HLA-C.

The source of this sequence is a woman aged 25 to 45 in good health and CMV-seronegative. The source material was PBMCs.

The chain's CDR3 is CASRSLDRKNTGELFF. DNA of the CDR3: TGTGCCAGCAGGTCTTTGGACAGAAAGAACACCGGGGAGCTGTTTTTT. This sequence joins TRBV28 and TRBJ2-2; D may be TRBD1 (6 bases). The CDR3 length is 16 residues. Germline V gives CDR1 MDHEN, CDR2 SYDVKM. Trimming removed 6 bases at V and 1 base at J, with 15 bases between.